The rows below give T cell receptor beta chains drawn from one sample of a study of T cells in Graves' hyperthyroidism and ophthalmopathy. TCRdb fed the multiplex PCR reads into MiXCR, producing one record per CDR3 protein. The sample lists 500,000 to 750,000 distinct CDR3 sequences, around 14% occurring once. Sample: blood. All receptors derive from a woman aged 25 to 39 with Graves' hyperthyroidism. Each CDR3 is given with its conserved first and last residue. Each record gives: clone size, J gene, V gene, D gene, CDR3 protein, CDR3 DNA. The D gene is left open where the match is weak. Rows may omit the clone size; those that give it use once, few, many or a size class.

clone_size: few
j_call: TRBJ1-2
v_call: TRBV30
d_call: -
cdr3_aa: CAWSKGGDYGYTF
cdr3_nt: TGTGCCTGGAGTAAGGGGGGCGACTATGGCTACACCTTC

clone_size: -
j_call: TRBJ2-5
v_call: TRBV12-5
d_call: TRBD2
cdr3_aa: CASGLGTSGSVYF
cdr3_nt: TGTGCTAGTGGTTTGGGGACTAGCGGGAGTGTGTACTTC

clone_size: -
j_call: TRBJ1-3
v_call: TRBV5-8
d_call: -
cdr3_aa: CASSLKGPGNTIYF
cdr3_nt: TGTGCCAGCAGCTTGAAGGGGCCTGGAAACACCATATATTTT

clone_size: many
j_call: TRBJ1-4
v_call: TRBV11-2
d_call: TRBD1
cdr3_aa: CASSDPEQGANEKLFF
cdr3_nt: TGTGCCAGCAGCGACCCCGAACAGGGGGCGAATGAAAAACTGTTTTTT

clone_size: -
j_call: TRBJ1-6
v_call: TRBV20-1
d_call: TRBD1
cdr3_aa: CSARGTGAYNSPLHF
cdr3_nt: TGCAGTGCTAGGGGGACAGGAGCCTATAATTCACCCCTCCACTTT

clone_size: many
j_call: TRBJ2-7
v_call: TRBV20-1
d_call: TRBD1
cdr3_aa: CSAITGDEQYF
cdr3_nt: TGCAGTGCTATTACAGGGGACGAGCAGTACTTC

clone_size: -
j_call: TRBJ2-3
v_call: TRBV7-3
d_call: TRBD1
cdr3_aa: CTSSFGQGTDTQYF
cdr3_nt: TGTACCAGCAGCTTCGGACAGGGGACAGATACGCAGTATTTT

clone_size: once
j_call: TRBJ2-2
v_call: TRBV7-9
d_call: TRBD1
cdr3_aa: CASSFDRLGQGANTGELFF
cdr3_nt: TGTGCCAGCAGCTTTGACCGCCTCGGACAGGGGGCGAACACCGGGGAGCTGTTTTTT

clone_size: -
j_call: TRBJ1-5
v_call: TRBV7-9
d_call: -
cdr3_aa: CASSAAEGRVEPQHF
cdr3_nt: TGTGCCAGCAGCGCAGCTGAGGGGCGCGTAGAGCCCCAGCATTTT

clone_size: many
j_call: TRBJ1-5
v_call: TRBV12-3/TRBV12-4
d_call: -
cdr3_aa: CASSQTGSRNQPQHF
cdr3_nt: TGTGCCAGCAGCCAGACAGGAAGCAGGAATCAGCCCCAGCATTTT

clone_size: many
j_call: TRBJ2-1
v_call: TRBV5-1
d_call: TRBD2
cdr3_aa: CASRDGSGRYNEQFF
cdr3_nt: TGCGCCAGCAGGGACGGTAGCGGGAGGTACAATGAGCAGTTCTTC

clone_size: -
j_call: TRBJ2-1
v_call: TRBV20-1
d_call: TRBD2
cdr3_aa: CSARTSGSLPNEQFF
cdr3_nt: TGCAGTGCTAGAACGAGCGGGAGTCTACCCAATGAGCAGTTCTTC

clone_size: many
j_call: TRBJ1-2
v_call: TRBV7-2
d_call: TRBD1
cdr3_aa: CASSLATGGAYGYTF
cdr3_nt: TGTGCCAGCAGCTTAGCGACAGGGGGCGCGTATGGCTACACCTTC

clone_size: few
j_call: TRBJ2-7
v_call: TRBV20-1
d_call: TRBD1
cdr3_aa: CSARVGGARTYEQYF
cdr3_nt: TGCAGTGCTAGGGTAGGGGGCGCACGGACCTACGAGCAGTACTTC

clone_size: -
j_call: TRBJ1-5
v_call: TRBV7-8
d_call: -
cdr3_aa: CASSLDREFSNQPQHF
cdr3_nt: TGTGCCAGCAGCTTAGACCGGGAATTTAGCAATCAGCCCCAGCATTTT

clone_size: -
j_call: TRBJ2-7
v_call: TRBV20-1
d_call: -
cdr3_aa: CSASMKGLGFHEQYF
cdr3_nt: TGCAGTGCCTCAATGAAGGGACTGGGATTCCACGAGCAGTACTTC

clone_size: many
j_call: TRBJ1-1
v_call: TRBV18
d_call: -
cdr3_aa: CASSPSSIMNTEAFF
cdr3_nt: TGTGCCAGCTCACCCTCAAGTATAATGAACACTGAAGCTTTCTTT

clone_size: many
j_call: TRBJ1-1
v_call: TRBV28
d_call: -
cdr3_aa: CASTTHMNTEAFF
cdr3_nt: TGTGCCAGCACCACACATATGAACACTGAAGCTTTCTTT

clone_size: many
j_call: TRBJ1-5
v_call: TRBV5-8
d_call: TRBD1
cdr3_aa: CASSLWGQGRGRNQPQHF
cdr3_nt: TGTGCCAGCAGCTTGTGGGGACAGGGACGTGGTCGTAATCAGCCCCAGCATTTT

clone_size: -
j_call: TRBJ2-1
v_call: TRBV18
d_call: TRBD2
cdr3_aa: CASSLNSGRAWNEQFF
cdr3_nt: TGTGCCAGCTCACTAAATAGCGGGAGGGCCTGGAATGAGCAGTTCTTC

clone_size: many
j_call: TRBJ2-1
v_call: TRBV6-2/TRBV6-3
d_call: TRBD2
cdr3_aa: CASRQISTSGSKFF
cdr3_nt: TGTGCCAGCAGACAGATCTCAACTAGCGGGAGTAAGTTCTTC

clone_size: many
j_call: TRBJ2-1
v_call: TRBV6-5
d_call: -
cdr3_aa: CASSYGRINEQFF
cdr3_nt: TGTGCCAGCAGTTACGGGCGTATCAATGAGCAGTTCTTC

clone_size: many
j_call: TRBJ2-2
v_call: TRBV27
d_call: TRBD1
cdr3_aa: CASSPRQGSDAGELFF
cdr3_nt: TGTGCCAGCAGTCCCCGACAGGGATCGGATGCCGGGGAGCTGTTTTTT

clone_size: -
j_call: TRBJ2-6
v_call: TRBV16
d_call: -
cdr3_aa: CASSQWGGSGANVLTF
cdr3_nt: TGTGCCAGCAGCCAATGGGGCGGCTCTGGGGCCAACGTCCTGACTTTC

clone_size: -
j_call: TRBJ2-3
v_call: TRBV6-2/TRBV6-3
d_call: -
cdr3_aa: CASSDEVANTQCF
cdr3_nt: TGTGCCAGCAGTGACGAGGTAGCAAATACGCAGTGTTTT

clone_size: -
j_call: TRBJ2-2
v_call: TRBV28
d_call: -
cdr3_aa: CASSPIDRTNTGELFF
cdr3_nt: TGTGCCAGCAGCCCAATCGACAGGACCAACACCGGGGAGCTGTTTTTT

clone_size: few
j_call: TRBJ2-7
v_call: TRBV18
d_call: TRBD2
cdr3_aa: CASSEMVGLAGHYEQYF
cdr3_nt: TGTGCCAGCTCAGAAATGGTCGGACTAGCGGGACACTACGAGCAGTACTTC

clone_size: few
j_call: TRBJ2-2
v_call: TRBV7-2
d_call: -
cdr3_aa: CASSLARGNTGELFF
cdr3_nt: TGTGCCAGCAGCTTAGCGCGGGGGAACACCGGGGAGCTGTTTTTT

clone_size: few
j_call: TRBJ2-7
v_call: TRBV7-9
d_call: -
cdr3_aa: CASSLGSGVDYEQYF
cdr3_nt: TGTGCCAGCAGCTTAGGGTCGGGCGTGGACTACGAGCAGTACTTC

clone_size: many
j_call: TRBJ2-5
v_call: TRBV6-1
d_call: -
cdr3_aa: CASSEWEETQYF
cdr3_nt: TGTGCCAGCAGTGAATGGGAAGAGACCCAGTACTTC

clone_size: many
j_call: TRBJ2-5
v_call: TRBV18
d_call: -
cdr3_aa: CASSVQGGQETQYF
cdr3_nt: TGTGCCAGCTCCGTCCAAGGGGGGCAAGAGACCCAGTACTTC

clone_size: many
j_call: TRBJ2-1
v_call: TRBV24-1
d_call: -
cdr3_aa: CATALSGQNNEQFF
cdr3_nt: TGTGCCACCGCACTAAGCGGACAGAACAATGAGCAGTTCTTC

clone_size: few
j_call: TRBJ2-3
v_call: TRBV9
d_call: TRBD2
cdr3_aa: CASSVAAGEGADTQYF
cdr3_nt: TGTGCCAGCAGCGTAGCGGCGGGAGAGGGCGCAGATACGCAGTATTTT

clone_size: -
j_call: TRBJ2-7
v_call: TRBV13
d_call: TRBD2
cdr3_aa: CASSFSGRTPYEQYF
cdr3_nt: TGTGCCAGCAGCTTTAGCGGGAGGACCCCCTACGAGCAGTACTTC

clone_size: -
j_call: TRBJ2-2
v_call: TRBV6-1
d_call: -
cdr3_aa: CASREAGWLGTGELFF
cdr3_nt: TGTGCCAGCAGAGAGGCAGGGTGGCTGGGTACCGGGGAGCTGTTTTTT

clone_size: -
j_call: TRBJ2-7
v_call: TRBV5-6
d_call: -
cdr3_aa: CASSFERRSYEQYF
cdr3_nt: TGTGCCAGCAGCTTCGAGCGGCGCTCCTACGAGCAGTACTTC

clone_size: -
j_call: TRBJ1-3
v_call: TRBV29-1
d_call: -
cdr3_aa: CSALRGSSGNTIYF
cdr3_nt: TGCAGCGCTCTTAGGGGTAGCTCTGGAAACACCATATATTTT

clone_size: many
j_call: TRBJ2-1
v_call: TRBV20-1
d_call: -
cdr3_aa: CSARLTGPDEQFF
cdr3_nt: TGCAGTGCTAGACTTACAGGGCCGGATGAGCAGTTCTTC

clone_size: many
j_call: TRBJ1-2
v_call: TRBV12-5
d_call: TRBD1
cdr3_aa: CASGPRTGEDYGYTF
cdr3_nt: TGTGCTAGTGGCCCAAGGACAGGGGAGGACTATGGCTACACCTTC

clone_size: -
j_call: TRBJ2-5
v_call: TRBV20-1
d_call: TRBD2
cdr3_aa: CSARWDYQETQYF
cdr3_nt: TGCAGTGCTAGATGGGACTATCAAGAGACCCAGTACTTC

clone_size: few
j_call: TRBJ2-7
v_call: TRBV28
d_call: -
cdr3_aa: CASSLPVYEQYF
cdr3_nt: TGTGCCAGCAGTTTGCCGGTTTACGAGCAGTACTTC

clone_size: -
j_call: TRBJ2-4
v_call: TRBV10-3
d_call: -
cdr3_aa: CAISESLAEAKNIQYF
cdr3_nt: TGTGCCATCAGTGAGTCCCTCGCGGAGGCCAAAAACATTCAGTACTTC

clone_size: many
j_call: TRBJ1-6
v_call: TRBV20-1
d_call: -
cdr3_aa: CSARLPAGSPLHF
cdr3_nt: TGCAGTGCTAGGCTGCCAGCGGGATCACCCCTCCACTTT

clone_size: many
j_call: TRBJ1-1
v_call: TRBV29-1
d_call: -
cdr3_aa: CSVEDLPGMNTEAFF
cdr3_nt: TGCAGCGTTGAAGATCTTCCAGGGATGAACACTGAAGCTTTCTTT

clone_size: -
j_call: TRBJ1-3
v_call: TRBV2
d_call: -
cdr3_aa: CASSSGVGAAGNTIYF
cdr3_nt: TGTGCCAGCAGCTCGGGGGTGGGGGCAGCTGGAAACACCATATATTTT

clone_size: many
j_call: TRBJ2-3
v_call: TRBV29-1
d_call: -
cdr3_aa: CSVAGITDTQYF
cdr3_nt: TGCAGCGTTGCCGGCATCACAGATACGCAGTATTTT

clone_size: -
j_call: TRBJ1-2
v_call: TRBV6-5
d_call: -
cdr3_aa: CASSYSTALRGYGYTF
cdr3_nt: TGTGCCAGCAGTTATAGTACAGCCCTGAGGGGCTATGGCTACACCTTC

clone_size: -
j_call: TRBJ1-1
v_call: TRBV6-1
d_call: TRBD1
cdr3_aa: CASRGTGYTEAFF
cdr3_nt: TGTGCCAGCAGGGGGACAGGGTACACTGAAGCTTTCTTT